The entry below gives a single TCR beta chain sequence along with its context. This specimen comes from a study of blood T cell repertoires in COVID-19. Methods used by the authors: Cell counts per sample came from amplifying reference gene primers. Profiling relied on immunoSEQ multiplex PCR, and the TCRdb table lists in-frame clones only, not all of them. V, J and clone size reflect that table, while D and trimming were determined from the DNA. Among about 160,000 clones listed, under 90% were seen once. The study drew participants aged about 18 to 95 years from approximately 25 US areas. Clinical history reported by participants formed the basis on which cohorts were assigned. Two negative PCRs, clearance, or symptom resolution had been documented for recovered Cohort 3 donors. The sequenced sample was PBMCs or T cells enriched from blood (not recorded which). The TCR comes from a man aged 60-69 years who had recovered from COVID-19.

The CDR3 nucleotides read TGTGCCAGTAGTATTCGAAAGGGGACAGACTATGGCTACACCTTC. It codes for CASSIRKGTDYGYTF. The chain joins TRBV19 to TRBJ1-2; 7 nucleotides line up with TRBD1. V lost 3 bases to trimming and J lost 3 bases; unmatched junction nucleotides: 7. From germline, CDR1 is LNHDA and CDR2 SQIVND (reference sequence). This CDR3 spans 15 amino acids.